Sequencing of this TCR beta chain was carried out in a study of response to subunit inactivated influenza vaccine. Study-level points and caveats: Authors proposed each seasonal influenza vaccination draws in few new T cells.

TCRdb processed the RT-PCR reads anew with MiXCR; each CDR3 protein has one entry. The sample consists of 600,000 to 700,000 distinct CDR3 sequences, around 15% of them appearing once. Germline assignment: CDR1 DFQATT and CDR2 SNEGSKA (reference sequence). Between the trimmed V and J ends, which lost 6 bases and 0 bases, there was a span of 18 bases. The CDR3 length is 15 residues. In this sample, this clonotype turned up many times. As yet, its antigen is unknown. The sequenced sample was PBMCs from blood, obtained around 15 days before vaccination. The TCR originated in a man aged 50-59 years who received an inactivated influenza vaccine. This chain links TRBV20-1 with TRBJ2-7, with D maybe TRBD1 (5 bases). CDR3 DNA: TGCAGTGCCGACAACAGGTCTCTACTCTCCTACGAGCAGTACTTC. It translates to CSADNRSLLSYEQYF.